This is a list of T cell receptor beta chains from one sample in a study of CD8 T cells in Susac syndrome. TCRdb reprocessed the immunoSEQ multiplex PCR reads via MiXCR and lists one record per CDR3 protein. The sample shows around 280,000 distinct CDR3 sequences, 92% of them seen only once. The sequenced material came from CD4+ T cells from PBMCs. The receptors derive from a human donor with multiple sclerosis. CDR3s include the opening cysteine and the closing phenylalanine or tryptophan. The D gene is left open where the match is weak. Clone size is not always given. Where it is, it says once, few, many or a class for expanded clones.

CDR3 DNA: TGCAGCGTTGTCGGGCAGGGTACTGCAGATACGCAGTATTTT; CDR3 protein: CSVVGQGTADTQYF; J gene: TRBJ2-3; clone size: -; V gene: TRBV29-1; D gene: -
CDR3 DNA: TGTGCCAGCTCCCCAAATCCGGTACAGGGCGAGCAGTACTTC; CDR3 protein: CASSPNPVQGEQYF; J gene: TRBJ2-7; clone size: -; V gene: TRBV18; D gene: -
CDR3 DNA: TGTGCCAGTAGTATTCGAGGGCTGAACACTGAAGCTTTCTTT; CDR3 protein: CASSIRGLNTEAFF; J gene: TRBJ1-1; clone size: -; V gene: TRBV19; D gene: -
CDR3 DNA: TGTGCCAGCAGCTTAACACAGGGACCTGGAAACACCATATATTTT; CDR3 protein: CASSLTQGPGNTIYF; J gene: TRBJ1-3; clone size: -; V gene: TRBV11-2; D gene: -
CDR3 DNA: TGTGCCAGCAGCCAAGATCTTGCAGGGTGGTACGAGCAGTACTTC; CDR3 protein: CASSQDLAGWYEQYF; J gene: TRBJ2-7; clone size: -; V gene: TRBV3-1; D gene: -
CDR3 DNA: TGTGCCAGTAGTCCGACTCCTACCGGGGAGCTGTTTTTT; CDR3 protein: CASSPTPTGELFF; J gene: TRBJ2-2; clone size: -; V gene: TRBV19; D gene: -
CDR3 DNA: TGTGCCAGCAGCTTGGCGGTAGGGCAAGAGACCCAGTACTTC; CDR3 protein: CASSLAVGQETQYF; J gene: TRBJ2-5; clone size: once; V gene: TRBV5-4; D gene: -
CDR3 DNA: TGTGCCAGCAGCTTAGGTCGTAGGGGGGTTGGCACAGATACGCAGTATTTT; CDR3 protein: CASSLGRRGVGTDTQYF; J gene: TRBJ2-3; clone size: once; V gene: TRBV11-2; D gene: -
CDR3 DNA: TGTGCCAGCAGCCCGACGGGCGGTGAGCAGTTCTTC; CDR3 protein: CASSPTGGEQFF; J gene: TRBJ2-1; clone size: -; V gene: TRBV3-1; D gene: -
CDR3 DNA: TGTGCCAGCCACAGACTAGACAGGATGAACACTGAAGCTTTCTTT; CDR3 protein: CASHRLDRMNTEAFF; J gene: TRBJ1-1; clone size: -; V gene: TRBV6-2/TRBV6-3; D gene: -
CDR3 DNA: TGTGCCAGCAGCTGGACTAGCGGGAACACCGGGGAGCTGTTTTTT; CDR3 protein: CASSWTSGNTGELFF; J gene: TRBJ2-2; clone size: -; V gene: TRBV5-4; D gene: TRBD2
CDR3 DNA: TGTGCCAGCAGTTTGAGGCTTTCCTCAGCAAACACCGGGGAGCTGTTTTTT; CDR3 protein: CASSLRLSSANTGELFF; J gene: TRBJ2-2; clone size: -; V gene: TRBV12-3/TRBV12-4; D gene: -
CDR3 DNA: TGTGCCAGCAGCTTACTGAGCCCCCACGTCGGCGGGAGCAGGTACGAGCAGTACTTC; CDR3 protein: CASSLLSPHVGGSRYEQYF; J gene: TRBJ2-7; clone size: -; V gene: TRBV7-2; D gene: TRBD2
CDR3 DNA: TGCGCCAGCAGCCCGAGACTAGCCAACTACGAGCAGTACTTC; CDR3 protein: CASSPRLANYEQYF; J gene: TRBJ2-7; clone size: once; V gene: TRBV5-1; D gene: TRBD2
CDR3 DNA: TGTGCCAGCAGTCCTTTCCGTAGCACAGATACGCAGTATTTT; CDR3 protein: CASSPFRSTDTQYF; J gene: TRBJ2-3; clone size: few; V gene: TRBV25-1; D gene: -
CDR3 DNA: TGTGCCAGCAGTGAAGAGCGAGGAGGTGGCTACACCTTC; CDR3 protein: CASSEERGGGYTF; J gene: TRBJ1-2; clone size: -; V gene: TRBV2; D gene: -
CDR3 DNA: TGTGCCAGCAGACCCGGACGAACTCCGGGACTCTATGGCTACACCTTC; CDR3 protein: CASRPGRTPGLYGYTF; J gene: TRBJ1-2; clone size: -; V gene: TRBV6-2/TRBV6-3; D gene: -
CDR3 DNA: TGTGCCAGCAGCTTAGCAGGGGGCTATCAGCCCCAGCATTTT; CDR3 protein: CASSLAGGYQPQHF; J gene: TRBJ1-5; clone size: -; V gene: TRBV7-2; D gene: TRBD1
CDR3 DNA: TGTGCCAGCAGTTACACTAAACTAGCGGGAGGCCGGTACGAGCAGTACTTC; CDR3 protein: CASSYTKLAGGRYEQYF; J gene: TRBJ2-7; clone size: -; V gene: TRBV6-2/TRBV6-3; D gene: TRBD2
CDR3 DNA: TGCAGCGGGGCGACAGGGGGGAACACTGAAGCTTTCTTT; CDR3 protein: CSGATGGNTEAFF; J gene: TRBJ1-1; clone size: -; V gene: TRBV29-1; D gene: TRBD1
CDR3 DNA: TGTGCCTGGAGTCCAGGGGGCCTTTACAATGAGCAGTTCTTC; CDR3 protein: CAWSPGGLYNEQFF; J gene: TRBJ2-1; clone size: -; V gene: TRBV30; D gene: TRBD1
CDR3 DNA: TGTGCCAGCAGTTACTCCGGGAGCCTCCCCTACGAGCAGTACTTC; CDR3 protein: CASSYSGSLPYEQYF; J gene: TRBJ2-7; clone size: -; V gene: TRBV6-5; D gene: -
CDR3 DNA: TGTGCCAGCAGTGAATACAGAGGATTTGAGGGCGGCTACACCTTC; CDR3 protein: CASSEYRGFEGGYTF; J gene: TRBJ1-2; clone size: -; V gene: TRBV25-1; D gene: -
CDR3 DNA: TGTGCCAGCAGCATAACCCTAGCGGGAGCAGATACGCAGTATTTT; CDR3 protein: CASSITLAGADTQYF; J gene: TRBJ2-3; clone size: -; V gene: TRBV5-4; D gene: TRBD2
CDR3 DNA: TGCAGTGCTAGGCCTAGCTCTGAAGATACGCAGTATTTT; CDR3 protein: CSARPSSEDTQYF; J gene: TRBJ2-3; clone size: -; V gene: TRBV20-1; D gene: -
CDR3 DNA: TGCAGCGTTGATAAGGGGGGCCAAGGGACCCAGTACTTC; CDR3 protein: CSVDKGGQGTQYF; J gene: TRBJ2-5; clone size: -; V gene: TRBV29-1; D gene: -
CDR3 DNA: TGTGCCATTGGGGCCTCAAAAGGGCTTATGAACACTGAAGCTTTCTTT; CDR3 protein: CAIGASKGLMNTEAFF; J gene: TRBJ1-1; clone size: -; V gene: TRBV6-2/TRBV6-3; D gene: -